This is a list of T cell receptor beta chains from one sample in a study of cytomegalovirus exposure and HLA in healthy donors. Clones were sequenced by immunoSEQ multiplex PCR, and TCRdb holds only the in-frame ones, with some missing. The table has about 140,000 clones, 82% seen once. The material sequenced was PBMCs. These receptors originate from an older woman in good health and CMV-seropositive. CDR3s include the opening cysteine and the closing phenylalanine or tryptophan.

>TRBV9|TRBJ1-1
CASSTTGSGEAFF
>TRBV5-1|TRBJ1-1
CASHSRFGTGGTEAFF
>TRBV7-8|TRBJ2-7
CASSNNTLQTVFEQYF
>TRBV5-5|TRBJ2-3
CASTQTGFADTQYF
>TRBV6-5|TRBJ1-5
CASRRDSLGQPQHF
>TRBV7-2|TRBJ2-1
CASSFWLAVSYNEQFF
>TRBV7-2|TRBJ2-7
CASSLDPRSHEQYF
>TRBV27|TRBJ2-7
CASSPTSGYEQYF
>TRBV27|TRBJ2-7
CASREGGTSGFYEQYF
>TRBV5-8|TRBJ1-1
CASSHGGGVTEAFF
>TRBV6-1|TRBJ2-7
CATGLAGGEQYF
>TRBV7-9|TRBJ1-5
CASSLQDTPQHF
>TRBV30|TRBJ2-5
CAWSVGGDSGQYF
>TRBV13|TRBJ1-4
CASSLVRGQAEYNEKLFF
>TRBV7-2|TRBJ1-1
CASSADRNTEAFF
>TRBV30|TRBJ1-2
CAWSVPGTGRRTF
>TRBV28|TRBJ1-5
CASSFSQGPLWQPQHF
>TRBV15|TRBJ1-4
CATSRDRGLEKLFF
>TRBV7-9|TRBJ2-7
CASSPTWGQGAYEQYF
>TRBV2|TRBJ2-3
CASRNRGADTQYF
>TRBV7-9|TRBJ2-1
CASSPETGQEYNEQFF
>TRBV30|TRBJ1-3
CAWSRTGGGNTIYF
>TRBV7-2|TRBJ2-2
CASSPGPGRTGELFF
>TRBV29-1|TRBJ1-6
CSASRDSNSPLHF
>TRBV19|TRBJ1-2
CASRTGGSVGSYTF
>TRBV7-9|TRBJ1-4
CASSIPGQGNEKLFF
>TRBV6-4|TRBJ2-1
CASSDSTSGNNEQFF